This TCR beta chain comes out of a study of CD8 T cells in ankylosing spondylitis. This clonotype was recorded many times. Its cognate antigen is unknown. The TCR beta libraries were generated through quantitative 5'-RACE incorporating molecular barcodes. TCRdb recomputed calls from the 5' RACE reads with MiXCR, one row per CDR3 protein. The top ten clones hold 13% to 15% of a sample with about 210,000 distinct CDR3 sequences, about 7% of them seen once. The CDR3 runs to 13 residues. V was shortened by 7 bases and J by 6 bases, with 19 bases between the two germline ends. Per germline, CDR1 SQVTM and CDR2 ANQGSEA. Study outcomes and limitations: Characteristic of ankylosing spondylitis blood, it appeared, was a TCR beta motif comprising roughly 8 highly homologous variants. Some motif variants had been reported before (in reactive arthritis synovial fluid and blood). The study looked at matched synovial fluid samples from ankylosing spondylitis patients. Disease-linked clones were reported to be significantly enriched there. CD8+ by phenotype, disease-linked clones were relatively rare in peripheral blood.

The TCR sequence derives from a male donor with ankylosing spondylitis. V and J are TRBV29-1 and TRBJ2-7, with a tentative D call TRBD1 (6 bases). Sequenced sample: blood, either unsorted or a sorted T cell fraction (not recorded which). The CDR3, as DNA: TGCAGCGCTCTCCCGACAGGACGTTCCGAGCAGTACTTC. Translating gives CSALPTGRSEQYF.